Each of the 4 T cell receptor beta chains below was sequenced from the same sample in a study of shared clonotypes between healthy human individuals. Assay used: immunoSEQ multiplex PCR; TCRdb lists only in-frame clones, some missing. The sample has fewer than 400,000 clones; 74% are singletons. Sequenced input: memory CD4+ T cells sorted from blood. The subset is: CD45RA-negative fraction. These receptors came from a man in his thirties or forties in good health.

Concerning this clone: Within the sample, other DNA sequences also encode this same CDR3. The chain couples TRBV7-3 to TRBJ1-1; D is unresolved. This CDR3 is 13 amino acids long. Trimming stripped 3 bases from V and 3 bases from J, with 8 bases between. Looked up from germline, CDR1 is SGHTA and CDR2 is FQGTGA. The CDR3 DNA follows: TGTGCCAGCAGCTTGATTACGGACACTGAAGCTTTCTTT. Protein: CASSLITDTEAFF.

Here the CDR3 DNA reads TGTGCCAGCAGCCTCAGGTTCCTCACAGATACGCAGTATTTT. Protein product: CASSLRFLTDTQYF. The chain carries TRBV7-3 and TRBJ2-3; D is ambiguous. The CDR3 totals 14 residues. V was clipped by 5 bases and J by 2 bases, with 11 bases between them. Germline assignment: CDR1 SGHTA and CDR2 FQGTGA. Combining the CDR3 with reference TRBV7-3 and TRBJ2-3 gives the whole variable domain GAGVSQTPSNKVTEKGKYVELRCDPISGHTALYWYRQSLGQGPEFLIYFQGTGAADDSGLPNDRFFAVRPEGSVSTLKIQRTERGDSAVYLCASSLRFLTDTQYFGPGTRLTVL.

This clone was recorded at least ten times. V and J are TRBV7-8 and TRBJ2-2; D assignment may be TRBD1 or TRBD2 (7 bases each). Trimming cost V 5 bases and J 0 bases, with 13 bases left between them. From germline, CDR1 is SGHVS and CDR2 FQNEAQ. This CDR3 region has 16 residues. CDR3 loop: CASSPRGGANTGELFF. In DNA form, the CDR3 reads TGTGCCAGCAGCCCCAGGGGGGGAGCGAACACCGGGGAGCTGTTTTTT.

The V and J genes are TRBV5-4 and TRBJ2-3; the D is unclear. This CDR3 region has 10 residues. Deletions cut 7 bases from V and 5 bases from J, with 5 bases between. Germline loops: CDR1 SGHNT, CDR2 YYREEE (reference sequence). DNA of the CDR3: TGTGCCAGCTTTATAGATACGCAGTATTTT. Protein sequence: CASFIDTQYF.